This TCR beta chain appears in the sequencing data of a study of cytomegalovirus exposure and HLA in healthy donors. The overall study: The approximately 110 validation repertoires and the roughly 690 first-cohort repertoires shared a platform, a later analysis reported. Study results and caveats: That first-cohort TCR clusters tended to co-occur in the 95 to 150 validation repertoires was found in a later analysis. Published work reported that the classifier diagnosed cytomegalovirus status with high specificity and sensitivity. Associated with cytomegalovirus, according to the listing, were 150 to 200 TCR beta chains.

The CDR3 spans 13 residues. Per germline, CDR1 SNHLY and CDR2 FYNNEI. V dropped 8 bases and J dropped 4; count of bases not matched to a gene: 4. Produced via immunoSEQ multiplex PCR; TCRdb's table is partial and in-frame only. The data show around 200,000 clones, 80% to 85% seen once. In regard to this clone: What it binds is not known.

This sequence was found in a woman aged 18-29 years in good health and CMV-seropositive. The chain links TRBV2 to TRBJ2-3, with 9 bases matching TRBD1. Sequenced sample: PBMCs. CDR3: CASGDRVPDTQYF. In DNA form, the CDR3 reads TGTGCCAGCGGGGACAGGGTCCCAGATACGCAGTATTTT.